This record covers a single T cell receptor (beta chain). This sample was included in a study of OX40 agonist ivuxolimab in advanced cancers. The data were produced by immunoSEQ multiplex PCR, yet TCRdb's version contains in-frame clones alone and is incomplete. Among 60,000 to 90,000 clones listed, about nine tenths were seen once. Trimming removed 1 base from V and 7 bases from J, with 14 bases in between. CDR1 and CDR2 (germline): SEHNR, FQNEAQ (reference sequence). CDR3 size: 15 residues. The rearrangement uses TRBV7-9 and TRBJ1-5; perhaps TRBD1 as D (6 bases). The sample in question was CD4+ or CD8+ T cells sorted from blood, obtained in a trial of the OX40 agonist ivuxolimab. This clonotype was sampled from an adult with an advanced solid tumor such as melanoma, head and neck, liver or kidney cancer. CDR3 loop: CASSLEGGFQQPQHF. The DNA of the CDR3 is TGTGCCAGCAGCTTAGAGGGGGGGTTTCAACAGCCCCAGCATTTT. The variable domain in full, completed from reference TRBV7-9 and TRBJ1-5, reads DTGVSQNPRHKITKRGQNVTFRCDPISEHNRLYWYRQTLGQGPEFLTYFQNEAQLEKSRLLSDRFSAERPKGSFSTLEIQRTEQGDSAMYLCASSLEGGFQQPQHFGDGTRLSIL.